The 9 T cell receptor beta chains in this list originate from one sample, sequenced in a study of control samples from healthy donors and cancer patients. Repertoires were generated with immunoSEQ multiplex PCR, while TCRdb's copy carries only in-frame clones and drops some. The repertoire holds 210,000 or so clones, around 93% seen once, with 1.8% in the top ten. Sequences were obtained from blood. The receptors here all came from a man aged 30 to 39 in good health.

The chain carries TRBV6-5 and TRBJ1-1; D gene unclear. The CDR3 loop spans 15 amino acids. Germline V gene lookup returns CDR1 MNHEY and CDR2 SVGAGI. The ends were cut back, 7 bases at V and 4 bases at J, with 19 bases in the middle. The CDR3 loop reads CASINGPARSTEAFF. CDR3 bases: TGTGCCAGCATTAATGGACCGGCCCGAAGCACTGAAGCTTTCTTT.

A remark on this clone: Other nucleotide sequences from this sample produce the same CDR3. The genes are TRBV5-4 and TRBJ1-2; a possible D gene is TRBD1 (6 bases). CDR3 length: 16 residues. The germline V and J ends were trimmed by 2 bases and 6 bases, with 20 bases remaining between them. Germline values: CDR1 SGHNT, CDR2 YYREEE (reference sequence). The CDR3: CASSLRLRGGGDGYTF. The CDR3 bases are TGTGCCAGCAGCTTAAGACTCCGTGGAGGGGGGGATGGCTACACCTTC.

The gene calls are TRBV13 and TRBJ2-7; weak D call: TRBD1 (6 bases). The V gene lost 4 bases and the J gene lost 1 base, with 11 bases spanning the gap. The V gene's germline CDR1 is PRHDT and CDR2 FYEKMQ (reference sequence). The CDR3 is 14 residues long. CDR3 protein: CASSSYRASYEQYF. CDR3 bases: TGTGCCAGCAGCTCATACAGGGCATCCTACGAGCAGTACTTC.

Written as DNA, the CDR3 is TGTGCCAGCAGCTCGGGGCCAGGGAGTGGAGATACGCAGTATTTT. It encodes CASSSGPGSGDTQYF. The V call is TRBV5-6, the J call TRBJ2-3; D is perhaps TRBD1 or TRBD2 (5 bases each). Germline assignment: CDR1 SGHDT and CDR2 YYEEEE. This CDR3 region has 15 residues. V was shortened by 3 bases and J by 5 bases, with 16 bases between the two germline ends.

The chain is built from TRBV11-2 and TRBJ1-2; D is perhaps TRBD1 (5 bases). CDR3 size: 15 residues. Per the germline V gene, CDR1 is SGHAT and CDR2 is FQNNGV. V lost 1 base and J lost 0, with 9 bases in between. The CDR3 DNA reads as TGTGCCAGCAGCTTAGCGGGGGGAACTAACTATGGCTACACCTTC. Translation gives CASSLAGGTNYGYTF.

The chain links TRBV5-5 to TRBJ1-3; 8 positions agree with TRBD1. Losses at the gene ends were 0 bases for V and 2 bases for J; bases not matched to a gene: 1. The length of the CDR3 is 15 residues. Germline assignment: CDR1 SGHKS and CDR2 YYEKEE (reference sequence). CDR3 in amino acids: CASSLEDRAGNTIYF. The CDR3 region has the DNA TGTGCCAGCAGCTTGGAGGACAGGGCTGGAAACACCATATATTTT.

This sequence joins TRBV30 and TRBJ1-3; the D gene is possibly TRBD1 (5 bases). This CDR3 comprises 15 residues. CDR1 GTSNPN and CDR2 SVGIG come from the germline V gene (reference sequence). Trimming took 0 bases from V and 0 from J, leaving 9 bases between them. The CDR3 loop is CAWSVRDGSGNTIYF. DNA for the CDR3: TGTGCCTGGAGTGTCCGGGACGGCTCTGGAAACACCATATATTTT. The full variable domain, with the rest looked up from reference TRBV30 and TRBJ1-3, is SQTIHQWPATLVQPVGSPLSLECTVEGTSNPNLYWYRQAAGRGLQLLFYSVGIGQISSEVPQNLSASRPQDRQFILSSKKLLLSDSGFYLCAWSVRDGSGNTIYFGEGSWLTVV.

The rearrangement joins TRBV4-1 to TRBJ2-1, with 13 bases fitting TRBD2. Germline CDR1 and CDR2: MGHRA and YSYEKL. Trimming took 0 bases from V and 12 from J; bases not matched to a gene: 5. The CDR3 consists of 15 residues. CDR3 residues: CASSQDTSGGAGQFF. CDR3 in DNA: TGCGCCAGCAGCCAAGATACTAGCGGGGGGGCCGGGCAGTTCTTC.

DNA for the CDR3: TGCGCCAGCAGGGGGACTGGTGAAAAACTGTTTTTT. Protein: CASRGTGEKLFF. V and J are TRBV10-2 and TRBJ1-4; TRBD1 might be the D (5 bases). The CDR3 covers 12 residues. Germline V gene sequence: CDR1 WSHSY, CDR2 SAAADI. Trimming shortened V by 6 bases and J by 7 bases, and 9 bases separated the two germline ends.